The 21 T cell receptor beta chains below all came from one sample that was sequenced in a study of T-cell reconstitution after alpha-beta-depleted transplantation in children. A library of TCRbeta sequences, prepared with unique molecular identifiers, was generated. In TCRdb, the PCR reads were re-called with MiXCR into one record per CDR3 protein. The sample lists approximately 520,000 distinct CDR3 sequences; approximately 10% were seen once. The sequencing here drew on PBMCs, mostly from graft donor cells, taken 180 days after TCRalphabeta/CD19-depleted stem cell transplant. The receptors shown here come from a female patient aged 2-9 years who had a stem cell transplant for aplastic anemia, so the T cells may come from the graft donor.

The gene calls are TRBV7-2 and TRBJ1-5; D unclear. The CDR3 is 13 residues long. The V end was cut by 0 bases, the J end by 9 bases, with 9 bases between. Looked up from germline, CDR1 is SGHTA and CDR2 is FQGNSA. CDR3 protein: CASSLAHSGPQHF. The CDR3 DNA follows: TGTGCCAGCAGCTTAGCGCACTCCGGGCCCCAGCATTTT.

CDR3 sequence (DNA): TGCAGCGTTGGCCGCGGCGGTGCGGGTGAAAAACTGTTTTTT. As protein: CSVGRGGAGEKLFF. The V gene is TRBV29-1, the J gene TRBJ1-4; no clear D. Germline loops: CDR1 SQVTM, CDR2 ANQGSEA. This CDR3 is built from 14 residues. Trimming pared 4 bases from V and 7 bases from J, leaving 16 bases between.

This rearrangement joins TRBV6-6 to TRBJ2-5; D might be TRBD2 (6 bases). The CDR3 sequence is 12 residues long. Trimming shortened V by 6 bases and J by 10 bases, and 15 bases separated the two germline ends. Per germline, CDR1 MNHNY and CDR2 SVGAGI (reference sequence). The CDR3 protein is CASSRGNLDQYF. The CDR3 DNA is TGTGCCAGCAGCCGCGGGAATCTCGACCAGTACTTC.

V usage is TRBV20-1 and J usage is TRBJ2-5, with a weak D call TRBD2 (7 bases). The CDR3 is 13 residues long. The germline V gene encodes CDR1 DFQATT and CDR2 SNEGSKA (reference sequence). Trimming pared 4 bases from V and 5 bases from J, leaving 14 bases between. CDR3 loop: CSAKLGGLETQYF. CDR3 in DNA: TGCAGTGCTAAGCTCGGGGGGCTCGAGACCCAGTACTTC.

The chain has TRBV2 and TRBJ2-2, with D possibly being TRBD1 (5 bases). From germline, CDR1 is SNHLY and CDR2 FYNNEI. Trimming stripped 3 bases from V and 1 base from J, with 9 bases between. This CDR3 comprises 15 residues. This chain's CDR3 is CASSDYRQNTGELFF. CDR3 in DNA: TGTGCCAGCAGTGACTACAGGCAGAACACCGGGGAGCTGTTTTTT.

This chain uses TRBV7-2 with TRBJ2-2, with D hard to call. V was cut by 5 bases and J by 2 bases, with 15 bases left in between. The CDR3 is made up of 16 amino acids. Germline V CDR1 and CDR2: SGHTA, FQGNSA. The CDR3 DNA reads TGTGCCAGCAGCCAAGTCAAGGCAGCTAACACCGGGGAGCTGTTTTTT. Encoded protein: CASSQVKAANTGELFF.

The chain carries TRBV7-2 and TRBJ2-2, with D hard to call. The V end lost 5 bases, the J end lost 7 bases, and 11 bases lay between the germline ends. CDR3 length: 13 amino acids. Germline V CDR1 and CDR2: SGHTA, FQGNSA. CDR3 sequence (DNA): TGTGCCAGCAGCCCAATGCCGGGCGGGGAGCTGTTTTTT. Its translation is CASSPMPGGELFF.

This clonotype was observed a handful of times. The chain couples TRBV5-1 to TRBJ2-3; TRBD1 might be the D (6 bases). Trimming removed 6 bases from V and 2 bases from J, with 10 bases in between. The CDR3 has 13 residues. From germline, CDR1 is SGHRS and CDR2 YFSETQ. The CDR3 bases are TGCGCCAGCACCCGGGACACCACAGATACGCAGTATTTT. Translation: CASTRDTTDTQYF.

The chain uses TRBV12-3 or TRBV12-4 and TRBJ1-4, with 8 bases aligning to TRBD1. The V segment lost 6 bases and the J segment 7 bases; nucleotides outside the gene matches: 10. The CDR3 runs 15 residues. In DNA form, the CDR3 reads TGTGCCAGCAGGTCCGACAGGGGCGTCGGTGAAAAACTGTTTTTT. Protein sequence: CASRSDRGVGEKLFF.

The CDR3 nucleotides are TGCAGTGCTTCATATCCGGGACAGGGGGTTCTTGGCTACACCTTC. Protein: CSASYPGQGVLGYTF. This rearrangement joins TRBV20-1 to TRBJ1-2; 11 nucleotides agree with TRBD1. Per germline, CDR1 DFQATT and CDR2 SNEGSKA (reference sequence). The CDR3 totals 15 residues. V shed 5 bases, J shed 7 bases, and the junction held 12 bases outside the gene matches.

This clonotype was seen ten or more times. The chain links TRBV12-3 or TRBV12-4 to TRBJ2-7; 7 bases line up with TRBD1. The CDR3 is 14 residues long. V lost 4 bases, J lost 5 bases, and 8 bases stayed unmatched. This chain's CDR3 is CASSSTGVWDEQYV. The CDR3, as DNA: TGTGCCAGCAGTTCAACAGGGGTATGGGACGAGCAGTACGTC.

The J gene is TRBJ2-2, the V gene TRBV29-1; D may match TRBD1 or TRBD2 (6 bases each). The CDR3 is 16 amino acids. Trimming removed 4 bases at V and 1 base at J, with 16 bases between. The V gene's germline CDR1 is SQVTM and CDR2 ANQGSEA. The CDR3 DNA follows: TGCAGCGTTGGGCCCGGAGGGACAAAGAACACCGGGGAGCTGTTTTTT. This translates into CSVGPGGTKNTGELFF.

The V gene is TRBV12-3 or TRBV12-4, the J gene TRBJ1-2; 7 bases agree with TRBD1. This CDR3 comprises 13 residues. V shed 3 bases, J shed 4 bases, and the junction held 2 bases outside the gene matches. Written as DNA, the CDR3 is TGTGCCAGCAGTTTGGGACAGTTCTATGGCTACACCTTC. This gives the protein CASSLGQFYGYTF.

Ten or more counts support this clonotype. The genes are TRBV20-1 and TRBJ2-2; D remains ambiguous. Germline lookup yields CDR1 DFQATT and CDR2 SNEGSKA (reference sequence). The CDR3 covers 14 residues. The V gene lost 1 base and the J gene lost 0 bases, with 6 bases spanning the gap. The CDR3 region has the DNA TGCAGTGCTAGAGGGAACCCGAACACCGGGGAGCTGTTTTTT. Protein sequence: CSARGNPNTGELFF.

At least ten counts were recorded for this clonotype. The chain combines TRBV29-1 with TRBJ2-1; D is unclear. There are 15 residues in the CDR3. The germline V gene has CDR1 SQVTM and CDR2 ANQGSEA. V lost 0 bases and J 1 base, leaving 10 bases between the germline ends. DNA for the CDR3: TGCAGCGTTGAAGAAGTTGGCGGATCCTACAATGAGCAGTTCTTC. This encodes CSVEEVGGSYNEQFF.

This clonotype was counted between two and nine times. The rearrangement joins TRBV29-1 to TRBJ1-1, with D possibly matching TRBD1 (5 bases). Trimming left V 0 bases short and J 4 bases short, with 15 bases between. The germline CDR1 and CDR2 sequences are SQVTM and ANQGSEA. The CDR3 length is 15 residues. The DNA of the CDR3 is TGCAGCGTTGAAGATTCCCAGGGAGAGGGCACTGAAGCTTTCTTT. It translates to CSVEDSQGEGTEAFF. The whole variable domain, filled in from reference TRBV29-1 and TRBJ1-1, reads SAVISQKPSRDICQRGTSLTIQCQVDSQVTMMFWYRQQPGQSLTLIATANQGSEATYESGFVIDKFPISRPNLTFSTLTVSNMSPEDSSIYLCSVEDSQGEGTEAFFGQGTRLTVV.

The genes are TRBV19 and TRBJ2-7; possible D gene TRBD1, 6 bases. CDR3 length equals 14 residues. V was pared by 5 bases and J by 2 bases, with 13 bases between. The V gene's germline CDR1 is LNHDA and CDR2 SQIVND (reference sequence). CDR3 bases: TGTGCCAGTAGTGTACAGACAGGCCCCTACGAGCAGTACTTC. It codes for CASSVQTGPYEQYF. The full variable domain, completed using reference TRBV19 and TRBJ2-7, is DGGITQSPKYLFRKEGQNVTLSCEQNLNHDAMYWYRQDPGQGLRLIYYSQIVNDFQKGDIAEGYSVSREKKESFPLTVTSAQKNPTAFYLCASSVQTGPYEQYFGPGTRLTVT.

The CDR3 nucleotides read TGCGCCAGCAGCAAGATAATCGGGACGGCGGGCTCTGGAAACACCATATATTTT. Its translation: CASSKIIGTAGSGNTIYF. The J gene is TRBJ1-3, the V gene TRBV4-3; D may be TRBD1 (5 bases). The CDR3 extends over 18 amino acids. With 5 bases removed from V and 0 bases from J, the gap between germline ends came to 20 bases. Germline CDR1 LGHNA, CDR2 YSLEER.

This clonotype was observed a few times. V is TRBV28 and J is TRBJ1-1; no clear D gene. Trimming left V 4 bases short and J 1 base short, with 7 bases between. Germline assignment: CDR1 MDHEN and CDR2 SYDVKM. This CDR3 spans 13 amino acids. For the CDR3, the DNA is TGTGCCAGCAGTTCCGAGGGGAACACTGAAGCTTTCTTT. Translated: CASSSEGNTEAFF.

This clonotype was counted between two and nine times. The chain recombines TRBV7-2 with TRBJ2-3; D possibly matches TRBD1 or TRBD2 (5 bases each). Germline CDR1 and CDR2: SGHTA and FQGNSA. V was cut by 0 bases and J by 7 bases, with 23 bases left in between. There are 18 residues in the CDR3. The CDR3 DNA sequence: TGTGCCAGCAGCTTAGCCCTCGGGACCTTTCAGCACACTCATACGCAGTATTTT. Encoded protein: CASSLALGTFQHTHTQYF. Full variable domain (remainder filled in from reference TRBV7-2 and TRBJ2-3): GAGVSQSPSNKVTEKGKDVELRCDPISGHTALYWYRQSLGQGLEFLIYFQGNSAPDKSGLPSDRFSAERTGGSVSTLTIQRTQQEDSAVYLCASSLALGTFQHTHTQYFGPGTRLTVL.

The chain links TRBV20-1 to TRBJ2-1; the match to TRBD2 covers 9 bases. The germline CDR1 and CDR2 sequences are DFQATT and SNEGSKA (reference sequence). This CDR3 contains 17 residues. Losses at the gene ends were 0 bases for V and 8 bases for J; bases not matched to a gene: 14. The CDR3 DNA reads as TGCAGTGCTAGAGATGGCCTAGCGGGAAATATCTGGGATGAGCAGTTCTTC. This codes for CSARDGLAGNIWDEQFF.